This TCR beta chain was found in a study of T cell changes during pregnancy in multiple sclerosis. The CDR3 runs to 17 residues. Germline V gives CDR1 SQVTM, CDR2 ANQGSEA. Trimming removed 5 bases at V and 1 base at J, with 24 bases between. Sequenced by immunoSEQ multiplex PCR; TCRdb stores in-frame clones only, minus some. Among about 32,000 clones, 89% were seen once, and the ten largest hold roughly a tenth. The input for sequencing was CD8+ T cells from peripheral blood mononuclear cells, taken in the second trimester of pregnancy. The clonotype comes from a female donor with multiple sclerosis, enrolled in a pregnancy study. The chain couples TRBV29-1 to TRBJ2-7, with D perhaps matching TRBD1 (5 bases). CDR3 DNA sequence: TGCAGCGTTTCCCCCCAATCAGAAGGGGTAGGTTCCTACGAGCAGTACTTC. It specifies CSVSPQSEGVGSYEQYF.